This TCR beta chain was observed in a study of cytomegalovirus exposure and HLA in healthy donors. The study, taken as a whole, reports: Researchers counted some 150 TCR beta chains as cytomegalovirus-associated.

The CDR3 is 12 amino acids. The V gene lost 3 bases and the J gene lost 4 bases, with 4 bases spanning the gap. The V gene's germline CDR1 is SGDLS and CDR2 YYNGEE. A remark on this clone: As yet, its antigen is unknown.

Primers for the PCR totalled 60 Vbeta and 13 Jbeta. Produced via immunoSEQ multiplex PCR; TCRdb's table is partial and in-frame only. Here the sample spans around 150,000 clones, about 81% being singletons. The sample comprised PBMCs. This TCR was sampled from a young woman in good health and CMV-seronegative. The chain couples TRBV9 to TRBJ2-2; D is uncertain. CDR3 DNA: TGTGCCAGCAGCGCCTCCACCGGGGAGCTGTTTTTT. Encoded protein: CASSASTGELFF.